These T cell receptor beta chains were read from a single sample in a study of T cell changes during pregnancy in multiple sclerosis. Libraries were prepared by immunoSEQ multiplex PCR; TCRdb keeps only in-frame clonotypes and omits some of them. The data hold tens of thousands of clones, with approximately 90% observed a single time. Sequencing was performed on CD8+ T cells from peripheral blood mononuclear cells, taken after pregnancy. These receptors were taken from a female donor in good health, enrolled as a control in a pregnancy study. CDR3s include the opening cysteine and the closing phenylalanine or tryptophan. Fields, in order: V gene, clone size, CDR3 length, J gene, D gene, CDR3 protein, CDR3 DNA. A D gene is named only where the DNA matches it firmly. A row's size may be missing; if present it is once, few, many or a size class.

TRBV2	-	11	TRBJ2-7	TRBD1	CATGQAYEQYF	TGTGCCACAGGACAGGCCTACGAGCAGTACTTC
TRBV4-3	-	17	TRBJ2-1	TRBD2	CASSQGTSASSYNEQFF	TGCGCCAGCAGCCAAGGGACTAGCGCGAGCTCCTACAATGAGCAGTTCTTC
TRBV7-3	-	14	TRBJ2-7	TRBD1	CASSPRQGPYEQYF	TGTGCCAGCAGCCCTCGACAGGGACCCTACGAGCAGTACTTC
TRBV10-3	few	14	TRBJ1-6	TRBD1	CATGQGSYNSPLHF	TGTGCCACCGGACAGGGGTCCTATAATTCACCCCTCCACTTT
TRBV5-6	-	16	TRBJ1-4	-	CASSLAEGGLGEKLFF	TGTGCCAGCAGCTTGGCCGAAGGGGGTCTCGGAGAAAAACTGTTTTTT
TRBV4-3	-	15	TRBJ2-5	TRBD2	CASSAQGLVIETQYF	TGCGCCAGCAGTGCCCAGGGACTAGTAATAGAGACCCAGTACTTC
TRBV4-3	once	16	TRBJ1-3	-	CASSRGTGGSGNTIYF	TGCGCCAGCAGCCGCGGGACGGGGGGTTCTGGAAACACCATATATTTT
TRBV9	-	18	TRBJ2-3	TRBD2	CASSERLAGNGDTDTQYF	TGTGCCAGCAGCGAAAGACTAGCGGGGAATGGGGACACAGATACGCAGTATTTT
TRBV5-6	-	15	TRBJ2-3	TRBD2	CASLPGLRHTDTQYF	TGTGCCAGCTTACCGGGACTACGGCACACAGATACGCAGTATTTT
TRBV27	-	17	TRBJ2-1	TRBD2	CASSLFPLAGRHNEQFF	TGTGCCAGCAGTTTATTTCCCCTAGCGGGGAGGCACAATGAGCAGTTCTTC
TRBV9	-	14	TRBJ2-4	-	CASSPPGGKNIQYF	TGTGCCAGCAGTCCTCCCGGCGGGAAAAACATTCAGTACTTC
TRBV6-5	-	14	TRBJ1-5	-	CASRSGVFGQPQHF	TGTGCCAGCAGGTCCGGGGTTTTTGGTCAGCCCCAGCATTTT